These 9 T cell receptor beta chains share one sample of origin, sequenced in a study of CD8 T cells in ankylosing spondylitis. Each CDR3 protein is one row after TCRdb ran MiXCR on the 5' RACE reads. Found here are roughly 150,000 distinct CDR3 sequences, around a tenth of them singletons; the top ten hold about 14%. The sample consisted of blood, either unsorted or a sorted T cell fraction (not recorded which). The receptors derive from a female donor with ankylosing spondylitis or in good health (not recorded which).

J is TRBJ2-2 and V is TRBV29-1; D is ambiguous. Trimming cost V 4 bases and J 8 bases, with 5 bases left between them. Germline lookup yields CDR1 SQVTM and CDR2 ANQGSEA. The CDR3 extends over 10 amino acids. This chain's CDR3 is CSVVAGELFF. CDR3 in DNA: TGCAGCGTTGTCGCTGGGGAGCTGTTTTTT.

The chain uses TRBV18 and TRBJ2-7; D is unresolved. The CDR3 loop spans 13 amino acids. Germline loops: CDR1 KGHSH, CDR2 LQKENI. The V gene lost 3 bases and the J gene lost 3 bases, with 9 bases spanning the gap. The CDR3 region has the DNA TGTGCCAGCTCACCCGCCTCCCACTACGAGCAGTACTTC. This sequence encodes CASSPASHYEQYF.

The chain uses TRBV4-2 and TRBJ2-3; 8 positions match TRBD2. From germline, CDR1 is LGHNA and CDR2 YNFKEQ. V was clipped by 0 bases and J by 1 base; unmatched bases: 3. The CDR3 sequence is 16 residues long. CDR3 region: CASSQDWRGGTDTQYF. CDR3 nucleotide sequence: TGTGCCAGCAGCCAAGATTGGCGGGGGGGCACAGATACGCAGTATTTT.

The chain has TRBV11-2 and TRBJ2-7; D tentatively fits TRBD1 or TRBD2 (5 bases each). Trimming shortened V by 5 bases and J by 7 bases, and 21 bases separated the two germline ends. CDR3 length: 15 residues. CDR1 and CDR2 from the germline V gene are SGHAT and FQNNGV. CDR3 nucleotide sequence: TGTGCCAGCAGCCCTCCCGACCGGGGATGGGGGGAGCAGTACTTC. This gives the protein CASSPPDRGWGEQYF.

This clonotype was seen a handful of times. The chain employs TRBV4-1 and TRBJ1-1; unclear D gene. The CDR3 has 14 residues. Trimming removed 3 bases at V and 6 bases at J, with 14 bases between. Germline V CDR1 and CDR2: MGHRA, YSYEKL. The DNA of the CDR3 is TGCGCCAGCAGCCATCAGGTCGAGAGCGCTGAAGCTTTCTTT. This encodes CASSHQVESAEAFF.

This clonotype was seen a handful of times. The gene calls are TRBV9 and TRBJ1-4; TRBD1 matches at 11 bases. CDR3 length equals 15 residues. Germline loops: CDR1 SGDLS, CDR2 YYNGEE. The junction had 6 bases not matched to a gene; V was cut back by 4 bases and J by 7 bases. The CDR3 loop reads CASSTFGTGGEKLFF. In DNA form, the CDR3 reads TGTGCCAGCAGCACCTTCGGGACAGGGGGTGAAAAACTGTTTTTT.

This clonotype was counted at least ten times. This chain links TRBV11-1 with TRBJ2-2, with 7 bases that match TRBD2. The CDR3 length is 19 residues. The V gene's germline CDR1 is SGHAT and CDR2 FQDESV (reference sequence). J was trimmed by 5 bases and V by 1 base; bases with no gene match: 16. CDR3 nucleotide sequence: TGTGCCAGCAGCTTAGTCCGATTTGGGCGGGAGCCAAGGACCGGGGAGCTGTTTTTT. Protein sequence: CASSLVRFGREPRTGELFF.

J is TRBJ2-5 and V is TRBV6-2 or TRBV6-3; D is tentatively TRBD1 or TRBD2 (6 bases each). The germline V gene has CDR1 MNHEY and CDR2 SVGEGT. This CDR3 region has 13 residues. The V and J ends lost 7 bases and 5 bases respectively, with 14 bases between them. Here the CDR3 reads CASTHGGLETQYF. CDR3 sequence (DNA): TGTGCCAGCACTCATGGGGGGCTCGAGACCCAGTACTTC.

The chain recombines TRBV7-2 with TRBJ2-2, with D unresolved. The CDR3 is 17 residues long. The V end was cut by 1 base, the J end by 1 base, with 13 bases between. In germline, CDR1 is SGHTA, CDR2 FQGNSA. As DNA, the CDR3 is TGTGCCAGCAGCTTAGTTTGGGGTTATGGGAACACCGGGGAGCTGTTTTTT. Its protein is CASSLVWGYGNTGELFF. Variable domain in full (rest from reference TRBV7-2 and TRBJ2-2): GAGVSQSPSNKVTEKGKDVELRCDPISGHTALYWYRQSLGQGLEFLIYFQGNSAPDKSGLPSDRFSAERTGGSVSTLTIQRTQQEDSAVYLCASSLVWGYGNTGELFFGEGSRLTVL.